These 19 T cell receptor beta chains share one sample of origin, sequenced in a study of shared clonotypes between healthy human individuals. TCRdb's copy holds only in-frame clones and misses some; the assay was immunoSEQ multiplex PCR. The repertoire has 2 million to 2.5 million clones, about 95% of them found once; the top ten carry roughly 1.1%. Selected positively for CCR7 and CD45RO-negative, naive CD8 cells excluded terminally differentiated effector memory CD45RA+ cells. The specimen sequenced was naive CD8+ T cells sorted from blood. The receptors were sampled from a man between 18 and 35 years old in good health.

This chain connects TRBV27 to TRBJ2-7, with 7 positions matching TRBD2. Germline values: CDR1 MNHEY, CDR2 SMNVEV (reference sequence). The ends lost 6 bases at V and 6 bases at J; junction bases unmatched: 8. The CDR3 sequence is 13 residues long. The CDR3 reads CASSPTTGGEQYF. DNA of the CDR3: TGTGCCAGCAGCCCAACGACGGGGGGCGAGCAGTACTTC.

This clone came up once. This chain's CDR3 is CASSLGPGELFF. The CDR3 DNA follows: TGTGCCAGCAGCTTGGGGCCCGGGGAGCTGTTTTTT. The V and J genes are TRBV5-5 and TRBJ2-2; D gene ambiguous. The CDR3 consists of 12 residues. Germline values: CDR1 SGHKS, CDR2 YYEKEE (reference sequence). V shed 0 bases and J shed 6 bases, with 3 bases lying between them.

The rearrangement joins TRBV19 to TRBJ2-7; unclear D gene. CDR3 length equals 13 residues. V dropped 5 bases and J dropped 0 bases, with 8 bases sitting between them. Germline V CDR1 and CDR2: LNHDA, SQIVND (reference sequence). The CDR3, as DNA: TGTGCCAGTAGTGACAATCCCTCCTACGAGCAGTACTTC. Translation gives CASSDNPSYEQYF.

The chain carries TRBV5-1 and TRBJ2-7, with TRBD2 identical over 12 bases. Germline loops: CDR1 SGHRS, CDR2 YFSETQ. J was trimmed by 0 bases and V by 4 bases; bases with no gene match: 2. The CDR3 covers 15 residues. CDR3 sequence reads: CASSRTSGTSYEQYF. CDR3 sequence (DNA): TGCGCCAGCAGCAGGACTAGCGGGACCTCCTACGAGCAGTACTTC.

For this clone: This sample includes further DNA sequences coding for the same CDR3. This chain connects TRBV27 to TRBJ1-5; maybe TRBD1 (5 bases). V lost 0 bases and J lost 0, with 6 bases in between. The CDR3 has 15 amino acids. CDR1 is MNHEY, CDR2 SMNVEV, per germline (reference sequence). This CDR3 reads CASSLSGGSNQPQHF. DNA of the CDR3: TGTGCCAGCAGTTTATCGGGGGGTAGCAATCAGCCCCAGCATTTT.

The CDR3 DNA follows: TGTGCCAGCAGCTCTAACGGAGGGAAACATGGCTACACCTTC. It yields the protein CASSSNGGKHGYTF. The chain combines TRBV7-9 with TRBJ1-2; the D is unclear. The CDR3 has 14 residues. V shed 4 bases and J shed 6 bases, with 15 bases lying between them. Germline loops: CDR1 SEHNR, CDR2 FQNEAQ (reference sequence).

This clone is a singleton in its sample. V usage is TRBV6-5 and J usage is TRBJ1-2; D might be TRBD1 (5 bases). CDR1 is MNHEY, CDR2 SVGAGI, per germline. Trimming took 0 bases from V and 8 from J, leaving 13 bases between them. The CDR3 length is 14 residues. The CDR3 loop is CASSYSNGAYGYTF. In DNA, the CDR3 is TGTGCCAGCAGTTACTCGAATGGGGCGTACGGCTACACCTTC.

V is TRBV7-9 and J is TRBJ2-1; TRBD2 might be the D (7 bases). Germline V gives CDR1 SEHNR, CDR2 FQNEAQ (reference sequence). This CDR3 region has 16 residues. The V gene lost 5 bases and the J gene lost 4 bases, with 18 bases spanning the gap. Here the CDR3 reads CASSPHGGGRYNEQFF. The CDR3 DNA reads TGTGCCAGCAGCCCCCATGGGGGGGGGCGGTACAATGAGCAGTTCTTC.

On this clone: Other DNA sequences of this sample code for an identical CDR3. The CDR3 sequence: CASGPTGGGTGELFF. CDR3 bases: TGTGCCAGCGGACCTACAGGGGGCGGCACCGGGGAGCTGTTTTTT. J is TRBJ2-2 and V is TRBV27, with TRBD1 matching over 9 bases. Germline V gene data show CDR1 as MNHEY and CDR2 as SMNVEV (reference sequence). With 8 bases clipped from V and 4 bases from J, the junction kept 8 bases outside the gene matches. The CDR3 is made up of 15 amino acids.

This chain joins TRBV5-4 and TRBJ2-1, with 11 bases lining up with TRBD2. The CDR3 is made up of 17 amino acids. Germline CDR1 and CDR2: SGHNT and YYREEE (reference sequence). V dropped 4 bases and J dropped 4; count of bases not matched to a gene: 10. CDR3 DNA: TGTGCCAGCAGCCTGATAGCGGGAGGGCCCCTATACAATGAGCAGTTCTTC. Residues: CASSLIAGGPLYNEQFF.

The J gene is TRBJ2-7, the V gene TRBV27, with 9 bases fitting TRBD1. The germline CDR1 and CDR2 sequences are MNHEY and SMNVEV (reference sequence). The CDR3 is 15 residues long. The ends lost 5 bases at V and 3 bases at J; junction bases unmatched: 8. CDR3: CASSLETGGYYEQYF. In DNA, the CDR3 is TGTGCCAGCAGTCTAGAGACAGGGGGGTACTACGAGCAGTACTTC.

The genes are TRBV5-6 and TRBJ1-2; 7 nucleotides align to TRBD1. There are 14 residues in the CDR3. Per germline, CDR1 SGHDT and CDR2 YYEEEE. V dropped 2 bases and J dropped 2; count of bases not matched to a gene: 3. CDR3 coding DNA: TGTGCCAGCAGCTTCGGGACAGCGAACTATGGCTACACCTTC. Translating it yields CASSFGTANYGYTF.

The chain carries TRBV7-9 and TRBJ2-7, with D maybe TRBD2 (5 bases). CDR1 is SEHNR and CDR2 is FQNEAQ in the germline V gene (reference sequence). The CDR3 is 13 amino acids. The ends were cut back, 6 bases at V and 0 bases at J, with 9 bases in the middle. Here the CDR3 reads CASREDLSYEQYF. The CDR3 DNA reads TGTGCCAGCAGGGAGGACCTCTCCTACGAGCAGTACTTC.

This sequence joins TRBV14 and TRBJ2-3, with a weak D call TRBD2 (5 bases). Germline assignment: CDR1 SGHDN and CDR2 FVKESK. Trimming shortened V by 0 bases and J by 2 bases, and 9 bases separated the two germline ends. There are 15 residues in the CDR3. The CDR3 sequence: CASSQDHGVTDTQYF. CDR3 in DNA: TGTGCCAGCAGCCAAGATCACGGGGTCACAGATACGCAGTATTTT.

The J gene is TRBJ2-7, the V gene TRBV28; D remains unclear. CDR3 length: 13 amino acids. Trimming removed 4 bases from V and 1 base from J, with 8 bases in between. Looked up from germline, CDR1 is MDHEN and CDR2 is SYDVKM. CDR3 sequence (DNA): TGTGCCAGCAGTTCATGGGGATCCTACGAGCAGTACTTC. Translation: CASSSWGSYEQYF.

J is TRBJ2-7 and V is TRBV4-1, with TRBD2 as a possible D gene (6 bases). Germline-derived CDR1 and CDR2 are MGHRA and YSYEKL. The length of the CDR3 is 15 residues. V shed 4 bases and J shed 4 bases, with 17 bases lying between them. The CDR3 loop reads CASSRNVGGNYEQYF. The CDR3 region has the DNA TGCGCCAGCAGCCGCAATGTGGGCGGGAATTACGAGCAGTACTTC.

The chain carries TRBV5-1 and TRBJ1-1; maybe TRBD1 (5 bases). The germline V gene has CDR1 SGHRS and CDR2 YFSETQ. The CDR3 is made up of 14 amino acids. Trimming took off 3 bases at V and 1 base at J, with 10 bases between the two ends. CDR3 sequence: CASSWGGENTEAFF. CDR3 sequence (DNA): TGCGCCAGCAGCTGGGGCGGAGAGAACACTGAAGCTTTCTTT.

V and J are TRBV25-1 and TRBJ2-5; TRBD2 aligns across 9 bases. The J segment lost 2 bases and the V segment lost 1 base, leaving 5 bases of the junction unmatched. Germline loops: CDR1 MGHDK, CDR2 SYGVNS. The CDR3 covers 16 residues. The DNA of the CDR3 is TGTGCCAGCAGTGAATTTATTAGCGGGAGACAAGAGACCCAGTACTTC. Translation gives CASSEFISGRQETQYF.

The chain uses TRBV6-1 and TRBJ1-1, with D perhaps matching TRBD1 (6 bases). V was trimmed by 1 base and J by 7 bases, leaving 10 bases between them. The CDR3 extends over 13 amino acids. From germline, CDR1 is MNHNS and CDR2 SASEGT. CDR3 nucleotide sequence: TGTGCCAGCAGTGAAGGGGGGACACTTGAAGCTTTCTTT. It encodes CASSEGGTLEAFF.